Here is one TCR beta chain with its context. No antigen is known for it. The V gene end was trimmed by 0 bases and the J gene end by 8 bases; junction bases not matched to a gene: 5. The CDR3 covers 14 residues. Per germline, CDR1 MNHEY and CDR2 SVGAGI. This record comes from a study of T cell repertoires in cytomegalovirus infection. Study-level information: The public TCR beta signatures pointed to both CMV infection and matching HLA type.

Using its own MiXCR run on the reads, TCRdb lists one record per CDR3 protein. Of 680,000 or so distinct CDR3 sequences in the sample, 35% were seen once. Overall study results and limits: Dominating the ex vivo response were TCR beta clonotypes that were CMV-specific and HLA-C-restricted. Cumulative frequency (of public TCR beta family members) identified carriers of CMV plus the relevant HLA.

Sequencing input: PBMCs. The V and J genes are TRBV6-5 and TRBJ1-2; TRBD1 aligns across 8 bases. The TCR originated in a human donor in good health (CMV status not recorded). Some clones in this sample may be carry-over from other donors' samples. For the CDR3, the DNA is TGTGCCAGCAGTTACTCTCGGACAGGGTACGGCTACACCTTC. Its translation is CASSYSRTGYGYTF.